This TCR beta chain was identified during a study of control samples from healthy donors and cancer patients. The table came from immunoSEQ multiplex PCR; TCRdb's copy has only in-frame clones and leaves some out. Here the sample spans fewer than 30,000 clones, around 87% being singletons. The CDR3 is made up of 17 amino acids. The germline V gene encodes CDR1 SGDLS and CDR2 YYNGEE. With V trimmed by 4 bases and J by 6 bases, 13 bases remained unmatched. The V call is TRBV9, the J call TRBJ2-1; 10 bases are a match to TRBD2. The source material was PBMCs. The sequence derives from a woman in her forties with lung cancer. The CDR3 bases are TGTGCCAGCAGCTCTTTAGCGGGGGGCTCGGGCTTCAATGAGCAGTTCTTC. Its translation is CASSSLAGGSGFNEQFF.